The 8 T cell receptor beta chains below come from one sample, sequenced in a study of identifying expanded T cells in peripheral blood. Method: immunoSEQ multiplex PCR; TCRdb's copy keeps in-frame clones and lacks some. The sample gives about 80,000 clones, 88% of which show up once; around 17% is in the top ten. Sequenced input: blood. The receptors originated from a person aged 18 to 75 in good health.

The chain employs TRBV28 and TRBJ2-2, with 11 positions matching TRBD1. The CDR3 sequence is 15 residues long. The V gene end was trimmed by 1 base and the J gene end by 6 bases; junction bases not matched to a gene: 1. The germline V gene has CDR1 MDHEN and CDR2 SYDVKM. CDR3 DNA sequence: TGTGCCAGCAGTTTATCGGGACAGGGGGCCGGGGAGCTGTTTTTT. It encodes CASSLSGQGAGELFF.

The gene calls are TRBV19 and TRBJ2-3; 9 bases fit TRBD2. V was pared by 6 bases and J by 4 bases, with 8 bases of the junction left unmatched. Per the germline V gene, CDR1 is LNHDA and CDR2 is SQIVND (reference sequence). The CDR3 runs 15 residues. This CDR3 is CASSLTSGRADTQYF. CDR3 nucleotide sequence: TGTGCCAGTAGCCTGACTAGCGGACGGGCAGATACGCAGTATTTT.

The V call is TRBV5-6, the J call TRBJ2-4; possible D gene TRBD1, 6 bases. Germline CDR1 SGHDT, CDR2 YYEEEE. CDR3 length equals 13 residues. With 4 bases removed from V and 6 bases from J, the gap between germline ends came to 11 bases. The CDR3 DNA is TGTGCCAGCAGCGGGGGCACTGGAAACATTCAGTACTTC. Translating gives CASSGGTGNIQYF.

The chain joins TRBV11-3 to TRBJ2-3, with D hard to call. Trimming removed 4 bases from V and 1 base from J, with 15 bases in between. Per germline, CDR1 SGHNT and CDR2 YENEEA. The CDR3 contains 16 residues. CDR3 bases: TGTGCCAGCAGCTCCCGGACGGGTGAGGGCACAGATACGCAGTATTTT. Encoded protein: CASSSRTGEGTDTQYF. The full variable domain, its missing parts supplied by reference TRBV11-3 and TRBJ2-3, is EAGVVQSPRYKIIEKKQPVAFWCNPISGHNTLYWYLQNLGQGPELLIRYENEEAVDDSQLPKDRFSAERLKGVDSTLKIQPAELGDSAVYLCASSSRTGEGTDTQYFGPGTRLTVL.

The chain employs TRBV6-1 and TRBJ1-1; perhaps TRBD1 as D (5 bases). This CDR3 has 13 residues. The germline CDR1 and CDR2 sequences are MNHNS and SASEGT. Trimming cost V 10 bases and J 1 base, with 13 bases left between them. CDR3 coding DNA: TGTGCCATTCTGACAGCTACGAACACTGAAGCTTTCTTT. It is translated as CAILTATNTEAFF.

This chain's CDR3 is CASSMRGSGANVLTF. The CDR3, as DNA: TGTGCCAGCAGCATGCGGGGCTCTGGGGCCAACGTCCTGACTTTC. This chain joins TRBV11-2 and TRBJ2-6; a possible D gene is TRBD2 (6 bases). Germline CDR1 is SGHAT and CDR2 is FQNNGV. Trimming took 5 bases from V and 0 from J, leaving 8 bases between them. The CDR3 totals 15 residues.

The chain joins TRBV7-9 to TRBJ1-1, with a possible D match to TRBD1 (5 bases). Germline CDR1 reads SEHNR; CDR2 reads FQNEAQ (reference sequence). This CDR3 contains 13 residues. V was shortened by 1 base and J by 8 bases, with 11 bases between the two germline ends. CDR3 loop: CASSLGGFKEAFF. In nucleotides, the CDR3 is TGTGCCAGCAGCTTAGGGGGGTTTAAGGAAGCTTTCTTT.

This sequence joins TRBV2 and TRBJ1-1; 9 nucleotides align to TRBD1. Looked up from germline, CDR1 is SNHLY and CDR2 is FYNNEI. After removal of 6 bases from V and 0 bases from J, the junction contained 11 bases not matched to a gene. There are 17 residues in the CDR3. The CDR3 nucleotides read TGTGCCAGCAGCAAGCTGGGACAGGGTCTCATGAACACTGAAGCTTTCTTT. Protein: CASSKLGQGLMNTEAFF.